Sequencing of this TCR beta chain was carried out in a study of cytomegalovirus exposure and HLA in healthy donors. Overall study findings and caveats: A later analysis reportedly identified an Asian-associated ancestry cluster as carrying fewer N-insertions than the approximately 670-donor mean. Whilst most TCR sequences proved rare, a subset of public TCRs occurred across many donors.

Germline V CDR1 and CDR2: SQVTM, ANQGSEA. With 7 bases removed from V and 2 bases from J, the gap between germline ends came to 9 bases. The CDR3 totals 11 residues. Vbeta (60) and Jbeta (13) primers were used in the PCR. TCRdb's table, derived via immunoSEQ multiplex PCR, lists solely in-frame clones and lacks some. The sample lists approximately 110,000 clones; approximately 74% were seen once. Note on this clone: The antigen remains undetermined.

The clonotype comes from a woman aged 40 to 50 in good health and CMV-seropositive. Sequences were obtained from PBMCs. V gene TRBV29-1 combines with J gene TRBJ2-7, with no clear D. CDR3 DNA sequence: TGCAGCGCCCGCCGGGCCTACGAGCAGTACTTC. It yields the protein CSARRAYEQYF.